This T cell receptor beta chain derives from a study of cytomegalovirus exposure and HLA in healthy donors. Overall study context: From 170 million or so T cells, an earlier analysis saw under 140 million unique TCR beta sequences.

Points on this clone: Its antigen remains unidentified. Germline and junction disagree at one end, which may indicate a read error.

Germline assignment: CDR1 MDHEN and CDR2 SYDVKM. This CDR3 region has 14 residues. A multiplex PCR was run with 60 Vbeta primers and 13 Jbeta primers. Original handling: In a later analysis, 75 million to 85 million unique TCR beta chains included roughly 11 million shared by two or more donors. Some clones are missing from TCRdb's copy, which holds only in-frame ones; the method was immunoSEQ multiplex PCR. D and trimming come from the DNA, and the V and J calls and clone size come from that table. The table records 95,000 to 150,000 clones, 80% of them present only once. Study-level results: Apparent HLA restriction characterized most CMV-associated TCR beta chains in a later analysis. With high specificity and sensitivity, the classifier reportedly diagnosed cytomegalovirus status.

V gene TRBV28 combines with J gene TRBJ1-1; 8 nucleotides line up with TRBD1. The sequenced sample was PBMCs. The clonotype comes from a young man in good health and CMV-seropositive. CDR3: CAISETGASTEAFF. The CDR3 nucleotides read TGTGCCATCAGTGAGACAGGGGCATCCACTGAAGCTTTCTTT.